The rows below give T cell receptor beta chains drawn from one sample of a study of T-cell memory formation after mild COVID-19. Each CDR3 protein gets one entry after TCRdb re-called the 5' RACE reads with MiXCR. This repertoire shows 200,000 to 250,000 distinct CDR3 sequences, over 9.5% found once; its top ten account for roughly 3%. The sequenced sample consisted of PBMCs or a T cell subset sorted from them (not recorded which). These receptors originate from a young man who had mild COVID-19 (a few samples of this study predate the infection). Cell type and time point are not known. Both conserved end residues are trimmed from each CDR3. Expanded clones get a size class; other rows say once, few or many, or leave the size out.

V	size	J	CDR3
TRBV4-3	.	TRBJ2-5	ASSSGAGGMRETQY
TRBV14	.	TRBJ2-5	ASSQDKADRAGETQY
TRBV5-1	few	TRBJ2-5	ASSARWTSGAETQY
TRBV6-5	.	TRBJ2-3	ASRWSEYTDTQY
TRBV12-3/TRBV12-4	.	TRBJ2-2	ASRPRVGETGELF
TRBV10-3	many	TRBJ1-3	AISAVTRHGNTIY
TRBV7-6	few	TRBJ2-1	ASRVQGSPYNEQF
TRBV12-3/TRBV12-4	few	TRBJ2-5	ASTPFPGAQY
TRBV7-3	many	TRBJ2-2	ASSLRWTKNTGELF
TRBV20-1	few	TRBJ2-7	SARDRRQGSYEQY
TRBV7-9	few	TRBJ1-2	ASSPQLGYGYT
TRBV5-5	few	TRBJ1-2	ASSLDWWLNYGYT
TRBV7-8	few	TRBJ2-1	ASSPNSLFREQF
TRBV18	many	TRBJ2-7	ASSSTGVSEQY
TRBV7-2	few	TRBJ2-3	ASSAAGGPRSTDTQY
TRBV12-3/TRBV12-4	.	TRBJ1-1	ASSYQVMNTEAF
TRBV9	.	TRBJ1-6	ASSVRNSPLH
TRBV7-9	few	TRBJ2-7	ASSRGPGVSYEQY
TRBV20-1	.	TRBJ2-1	SARARGGRVTYNEQF
TRBV5-1	.	TRBJ2-1	ASSLARSQGLWSYNEQF
TRBV5-1	many	TRBJ1-1	ASSLGPEGGTEAF
TRBV5-6	.	TRBJ1-5	ASSLGAGARNQPQH
TRBV7-9	few	TRBJ1-6	ASSFDYSPLH
TRBV12-3/TRBV12-4	.	TRBJ1-2	ASRVGTGPYT
TRBV6-6	few	TRBJ1-1	ASSYSIRYTEAF
TRBV3-1	many	TRBJ2-3	ASSPLGDTQY
TRBV10-3	.	TRBJ1-3	AIRPQITGNTIY
TRBV12-3/TRBV12-4	.	TRBJ1-1	ASSLNPGGTEAF
TRBV20-1	.	TRBJ2-3	SARPGLAPDTQY
TRBV9	few	TRBJ2-5	ASSVMSGAQETQY
TRBV28	few	TRBJ1-1	ASRQGGGRGNTEAF
TRBV6-5	.	TRBJ2-3	ASSPGGGLDTQY